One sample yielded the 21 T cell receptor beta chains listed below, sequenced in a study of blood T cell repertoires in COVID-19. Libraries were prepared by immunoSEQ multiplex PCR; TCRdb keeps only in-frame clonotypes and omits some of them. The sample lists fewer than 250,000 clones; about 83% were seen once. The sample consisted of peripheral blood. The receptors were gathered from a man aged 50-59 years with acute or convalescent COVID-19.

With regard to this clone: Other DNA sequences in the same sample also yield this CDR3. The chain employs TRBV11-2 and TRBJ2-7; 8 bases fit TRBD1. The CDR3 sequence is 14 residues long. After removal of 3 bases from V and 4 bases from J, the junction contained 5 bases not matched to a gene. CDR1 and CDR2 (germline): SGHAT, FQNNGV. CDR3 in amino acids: CASSLGQGAYEQYF. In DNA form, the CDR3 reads TGTGCCAGCAGCTTGGGGCAGGGGGCATACGAGCAGTACTTC.

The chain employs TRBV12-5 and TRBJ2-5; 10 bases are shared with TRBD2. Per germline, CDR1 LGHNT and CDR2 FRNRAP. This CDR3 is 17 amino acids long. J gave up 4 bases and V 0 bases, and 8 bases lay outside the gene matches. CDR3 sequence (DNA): TGTGCTAGTGGTTTGGTATCGGGTCTAGCGGGGGTAGAGACCCAGTACTTC. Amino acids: CASGLVSGLAGVETQYF.

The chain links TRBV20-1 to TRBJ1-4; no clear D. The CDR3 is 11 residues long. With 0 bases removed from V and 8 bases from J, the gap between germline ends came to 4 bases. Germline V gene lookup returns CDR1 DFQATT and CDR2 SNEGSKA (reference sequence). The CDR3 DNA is TGCAGTGCTAGAGATAGCGAAAAACTGTTTTTT. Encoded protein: CSARDSEKLFF.

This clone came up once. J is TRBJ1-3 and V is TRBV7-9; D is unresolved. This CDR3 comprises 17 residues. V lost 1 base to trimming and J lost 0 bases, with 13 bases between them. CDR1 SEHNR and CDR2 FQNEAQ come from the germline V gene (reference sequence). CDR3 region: CASSLGGGGGSGNTIYF. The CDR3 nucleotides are TGTGCCAGCAGCTTAGGTGGAGGAGGAGGCTCTGGAAACACCATATATTTT.

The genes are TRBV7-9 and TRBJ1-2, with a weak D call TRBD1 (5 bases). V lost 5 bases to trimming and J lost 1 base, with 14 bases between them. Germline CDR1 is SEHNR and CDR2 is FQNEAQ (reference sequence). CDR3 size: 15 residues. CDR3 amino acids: CASSPMGGFNYGYTF. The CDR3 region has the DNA TGTGCCAGCAGCCCTATGGGGGGTTTTAACTATGGCTACACCTTC.

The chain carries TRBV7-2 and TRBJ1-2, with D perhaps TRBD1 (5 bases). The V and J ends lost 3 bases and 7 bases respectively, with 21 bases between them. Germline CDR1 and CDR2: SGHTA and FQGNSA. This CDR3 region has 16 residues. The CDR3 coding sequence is TGTGCCAGCAGCTTGGGGGGAGGGCAGAGATCTAGTGGCTACACCTTC. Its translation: CASSLGGGQRSSGYTF.

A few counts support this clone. The CDR3 is CATSREDRGPGETQYF. For the CDR3, the DNA is TGTGCCACCAGCAGAGAGGACAGGGGACCAGGCGAGACCCAGTACTTC. The chain couples TRBV15 to TRBJ2-5, with 9 nucleotides matching TRBD1. The V and J ends lost 0 bases and 5 bases, in that order; junction bases with no gene match: 7. The germline V gene encodes CDR1 LNHNV and CDR2 YYDKDF (reference sequence). The CDR3 has 16 amino acids.

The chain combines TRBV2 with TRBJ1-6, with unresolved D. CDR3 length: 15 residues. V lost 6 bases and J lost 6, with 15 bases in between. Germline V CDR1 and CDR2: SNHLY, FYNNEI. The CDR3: CASRPGSVGNSPLHF. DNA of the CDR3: TGTGCCAGCAGACCGGGATCGGTTGGTAATTCACCCCTCCACTTT.

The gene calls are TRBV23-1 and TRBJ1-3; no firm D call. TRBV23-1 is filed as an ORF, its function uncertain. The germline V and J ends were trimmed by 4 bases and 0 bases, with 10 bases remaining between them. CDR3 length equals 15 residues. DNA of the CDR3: TGCGCCAGCAGTCCGTACAGTCGCTCTGGAAACACCATATATTTT. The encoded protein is CASSPYSRSGNTIYF.

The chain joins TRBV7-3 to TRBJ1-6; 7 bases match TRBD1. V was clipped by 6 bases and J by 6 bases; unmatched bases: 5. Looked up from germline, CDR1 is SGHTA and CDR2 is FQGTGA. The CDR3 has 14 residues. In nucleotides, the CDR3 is TGTGCCAGCAGTTCCGGGACAGTTAATTCACCCCTCCACTTT. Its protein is CASSSGTVNSPLHF.

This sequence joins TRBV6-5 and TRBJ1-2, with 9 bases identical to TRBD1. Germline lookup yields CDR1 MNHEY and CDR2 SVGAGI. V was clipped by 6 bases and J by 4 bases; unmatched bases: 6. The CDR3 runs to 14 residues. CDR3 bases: TGTGCCAGCAGAGACCGGGACAGGGTCTATGGCTACACCTTC. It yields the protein CASRDRDRVYGYTF.

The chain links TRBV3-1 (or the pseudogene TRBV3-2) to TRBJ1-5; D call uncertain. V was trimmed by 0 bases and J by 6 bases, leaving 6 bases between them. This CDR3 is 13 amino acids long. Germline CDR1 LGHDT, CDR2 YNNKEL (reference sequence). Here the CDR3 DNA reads TGTGCCAGCAGCCAAGATAACGGTCAGCCCCAGCATTTT. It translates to CASSQDNGQPQHF.

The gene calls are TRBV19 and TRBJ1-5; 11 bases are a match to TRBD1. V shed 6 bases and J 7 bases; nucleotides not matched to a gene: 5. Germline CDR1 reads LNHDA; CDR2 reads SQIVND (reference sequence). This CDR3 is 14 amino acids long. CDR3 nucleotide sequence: TGTGCCAGTAGGGACAGGGGGCAGGACCAGCCCCAGCATTTT. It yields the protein CASRDRGQDQPQHF.

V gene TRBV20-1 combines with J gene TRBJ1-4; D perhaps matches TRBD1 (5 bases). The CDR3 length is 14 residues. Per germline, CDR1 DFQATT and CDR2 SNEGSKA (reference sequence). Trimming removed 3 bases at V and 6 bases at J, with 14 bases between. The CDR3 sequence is CSASVRGGDEKLFF. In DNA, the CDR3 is TGCAGTGCTAGTGTTCGTGGGGGGGATGAAAAACTGTTTTTT.

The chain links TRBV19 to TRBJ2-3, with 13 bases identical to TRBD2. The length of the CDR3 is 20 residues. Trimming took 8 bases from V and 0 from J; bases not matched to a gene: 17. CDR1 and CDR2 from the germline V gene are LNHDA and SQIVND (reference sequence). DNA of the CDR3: TGTGCCAGTGGCGATGGACTAGCGGGGGCTTATGCCGCTAGCACAGATACGCAGTATTTT. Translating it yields CASGDGLAGAYAASTDTQYF.

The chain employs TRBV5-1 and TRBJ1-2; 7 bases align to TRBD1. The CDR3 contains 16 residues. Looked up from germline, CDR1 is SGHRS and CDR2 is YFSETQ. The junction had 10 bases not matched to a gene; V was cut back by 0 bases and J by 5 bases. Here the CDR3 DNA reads TGCGCCAGCAGCTTGGGAGGGACAGAAGATAATTATGGCTACACCTTC. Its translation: CASSLGGTEDNYGYTF.

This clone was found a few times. For the CDR3, the DNA is TGTGCCAGCAGCCTTGGTGACTTGTCACCCCTCCACTTT. It translates to CASSLGDLSPLHF. V usage is TRBV3-1 (or the pseudogene TRBV3-2) and J usage is TRBJ1-6; no definite D call. The V gene lost 4 bases and the J gene lost 10 bases, with 11 bases spanning the gap. Germline CDR1 LGHDT, CDR2 YNNKEL (reference sequence). This CDR3 is 13 amino acids long.

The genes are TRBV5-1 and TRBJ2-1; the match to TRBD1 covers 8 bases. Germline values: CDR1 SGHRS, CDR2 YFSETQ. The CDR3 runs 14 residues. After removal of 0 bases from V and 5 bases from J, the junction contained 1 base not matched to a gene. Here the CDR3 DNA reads TGCGCCAGCAGCTTGGGACAGGGGAACAATGAGCAGTTCTTC. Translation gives CASSLGQGNNEQFF.

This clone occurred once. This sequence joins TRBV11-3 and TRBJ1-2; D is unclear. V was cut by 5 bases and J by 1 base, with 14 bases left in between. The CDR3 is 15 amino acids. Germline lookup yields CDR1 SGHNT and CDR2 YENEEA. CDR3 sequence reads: CASSPSSISNYGYTF. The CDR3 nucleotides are TGTGCCAGCAGCCCGAGCTCGATTAGTAACTATGGCTACACCTTC.

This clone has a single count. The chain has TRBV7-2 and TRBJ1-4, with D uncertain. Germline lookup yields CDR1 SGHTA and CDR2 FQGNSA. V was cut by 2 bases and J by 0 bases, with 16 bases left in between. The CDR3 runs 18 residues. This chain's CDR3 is CASSLRGLSPTTNEKLFF. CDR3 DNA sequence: TGTGCCAGCAGCTTACGGGGTTTGAGTCCCACAACTAATGAAAAACTGTTTTTT.

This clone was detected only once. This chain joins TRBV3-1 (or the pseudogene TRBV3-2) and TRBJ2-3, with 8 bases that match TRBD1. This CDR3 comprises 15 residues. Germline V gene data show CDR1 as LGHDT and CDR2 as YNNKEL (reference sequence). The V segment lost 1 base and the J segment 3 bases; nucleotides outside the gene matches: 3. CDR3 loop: CASSQAWTGTDTQYF. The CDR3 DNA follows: TGTGCCAGCAGCCAAGCCTGGACAGGGACAGATACGCAGTATTTT.